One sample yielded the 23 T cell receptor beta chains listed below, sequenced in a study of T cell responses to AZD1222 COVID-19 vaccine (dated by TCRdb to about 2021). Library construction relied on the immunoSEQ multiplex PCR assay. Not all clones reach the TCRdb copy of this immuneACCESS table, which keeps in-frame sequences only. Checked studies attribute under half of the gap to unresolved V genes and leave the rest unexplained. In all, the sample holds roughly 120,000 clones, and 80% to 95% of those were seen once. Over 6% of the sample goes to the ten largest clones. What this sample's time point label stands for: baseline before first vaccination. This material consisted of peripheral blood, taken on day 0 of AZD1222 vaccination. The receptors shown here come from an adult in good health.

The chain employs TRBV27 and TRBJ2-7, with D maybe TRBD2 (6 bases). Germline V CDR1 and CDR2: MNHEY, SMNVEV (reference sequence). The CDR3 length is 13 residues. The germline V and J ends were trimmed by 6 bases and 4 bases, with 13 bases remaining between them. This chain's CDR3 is CASREGIRYEQYF. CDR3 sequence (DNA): TGTGCCAGCAGGGAGGGGATTAGATACGAGCAGTACTTC.

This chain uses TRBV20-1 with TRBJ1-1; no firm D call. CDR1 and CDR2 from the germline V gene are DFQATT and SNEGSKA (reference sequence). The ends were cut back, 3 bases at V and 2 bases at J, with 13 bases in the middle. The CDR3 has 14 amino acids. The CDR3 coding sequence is TGCAGTGCTAGTAAAGGAGGGATCAACACTGAAGCTTTCTTT. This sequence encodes CSASKGGINTEAFF.

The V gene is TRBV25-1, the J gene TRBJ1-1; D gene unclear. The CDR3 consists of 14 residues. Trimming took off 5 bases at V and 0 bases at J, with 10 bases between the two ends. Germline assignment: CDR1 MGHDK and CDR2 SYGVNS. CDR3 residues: CASSLQGMNTEAFF. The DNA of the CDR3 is TGTGCCAGCAGTCTCCAAGGGATGAACACTGAAGCTTTCTTT.

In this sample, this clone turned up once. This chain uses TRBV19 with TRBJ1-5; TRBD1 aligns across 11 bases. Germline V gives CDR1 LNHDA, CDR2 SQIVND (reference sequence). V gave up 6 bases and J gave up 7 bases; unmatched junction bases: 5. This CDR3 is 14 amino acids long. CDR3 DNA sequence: TGTGCCAGTAGCGGACAGGGGGCGAACCAGCCCCAGCATTTT. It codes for CASSGQGANQPQHF. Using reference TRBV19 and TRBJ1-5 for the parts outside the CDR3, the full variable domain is DGGITQSPKYLFRKEGQNVTLSCEQNLNHDAMYWYRQDPGQGLRLIYYSQIVNDFQKGDIAEGYSVSREKKESFPLTVTSAQKNPTAFYLCASSGQGANQPQHFGDGTRLSIL.

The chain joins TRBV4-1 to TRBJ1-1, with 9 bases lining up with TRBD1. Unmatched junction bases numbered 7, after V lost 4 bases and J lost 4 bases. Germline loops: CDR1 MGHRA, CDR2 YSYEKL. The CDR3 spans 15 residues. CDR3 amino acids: CASSLSGQGSTEAFF. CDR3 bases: TGCGCCAGCAGCCTATCGGGACAGGGAAGCACTGAAGCTTTCTTT.

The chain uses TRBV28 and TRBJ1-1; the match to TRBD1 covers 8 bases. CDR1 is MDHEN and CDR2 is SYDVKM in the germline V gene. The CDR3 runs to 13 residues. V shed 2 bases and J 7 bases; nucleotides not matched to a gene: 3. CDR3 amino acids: CASSLQGAVEAFF. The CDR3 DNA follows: TGTGCCAGCAGTTTACAGGGGGCCGTTGAAGCTTTCTTT.

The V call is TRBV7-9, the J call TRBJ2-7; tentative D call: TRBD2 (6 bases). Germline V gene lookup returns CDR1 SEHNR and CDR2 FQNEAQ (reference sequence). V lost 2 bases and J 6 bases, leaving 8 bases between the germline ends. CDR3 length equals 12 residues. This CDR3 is CASSLQGGEQYF. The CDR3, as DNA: TGTGCCAGCAGCTTACAGGGAGGCGAGCAGTACTTC. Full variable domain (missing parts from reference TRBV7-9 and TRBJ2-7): DTGVSQNPRHKITKRGQNVTFRCDPISEHNRLYWYRQTLGQGPEFLTYFQNEAQLEKSRLLSDRFSAERPKGSFSTLEIQRTEQGDSAMYLCASSLQGGEQYFGPGTRLTVT.

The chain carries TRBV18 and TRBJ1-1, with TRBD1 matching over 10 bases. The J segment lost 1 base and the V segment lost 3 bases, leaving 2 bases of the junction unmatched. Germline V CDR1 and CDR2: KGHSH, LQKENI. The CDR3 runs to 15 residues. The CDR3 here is CASSPDRGRNTEAFF. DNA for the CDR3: TGTGCCAGCTCACCCGACAGGGGGCGGAACACTGAAGCTTTCTTT.

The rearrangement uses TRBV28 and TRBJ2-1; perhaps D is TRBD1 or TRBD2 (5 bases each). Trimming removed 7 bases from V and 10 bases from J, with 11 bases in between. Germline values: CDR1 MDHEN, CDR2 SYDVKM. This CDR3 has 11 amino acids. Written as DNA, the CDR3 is TGTGCCAGCATTCGGGGCCCCGAGCAGTTCTTC. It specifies CASIRGPEQFF.

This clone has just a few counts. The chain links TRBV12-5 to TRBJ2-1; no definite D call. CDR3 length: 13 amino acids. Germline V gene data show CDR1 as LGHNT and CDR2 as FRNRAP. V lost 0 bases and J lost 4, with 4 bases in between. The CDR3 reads CASGLVGYNEQFF. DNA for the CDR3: TGTGCTAGTGGTTTGGTAGGGTACAATGAGCAGTTCTTC.

The CDR3 protein is CAWRRGGAVGELFF. The CDR3, as DNA: TGTGCCTGGAGGCGCGGGGGGGCAGTCGGGGAGCTGTTTTTT. The rearrangement uses TRBV30 and TRBJ2-2; 9 bases align to TRBD2. CDR3 length: 14 residues. V gave up 3 bases and J gave up 7 bases; unmatched junction bases: 6. Germline V lookup: CDR1 GTSNPN, CDR2 SVGIG (reference sequence).

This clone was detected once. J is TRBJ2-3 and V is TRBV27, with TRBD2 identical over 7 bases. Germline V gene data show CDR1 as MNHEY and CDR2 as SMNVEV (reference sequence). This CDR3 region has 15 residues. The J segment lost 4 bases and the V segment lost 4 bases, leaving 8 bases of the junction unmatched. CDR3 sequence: CASSSPERGPDTQYF. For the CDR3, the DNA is TGTGCCAGCAGTTCCCCGGAGCGGGGCCCAGATACGCAGTATTTT.

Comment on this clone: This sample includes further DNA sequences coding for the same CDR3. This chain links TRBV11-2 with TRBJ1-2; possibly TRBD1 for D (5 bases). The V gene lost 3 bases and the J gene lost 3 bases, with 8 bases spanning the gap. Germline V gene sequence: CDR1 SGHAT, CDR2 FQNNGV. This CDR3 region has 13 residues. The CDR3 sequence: CASSLAGYYGYTF. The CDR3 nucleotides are TGTGCCAGCAGCTTGGCAGGGTACTATGGCTACACCTTC.

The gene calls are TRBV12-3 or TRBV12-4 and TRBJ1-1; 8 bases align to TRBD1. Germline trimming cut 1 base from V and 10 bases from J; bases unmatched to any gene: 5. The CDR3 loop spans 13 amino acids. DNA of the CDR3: TGTGCCAGCAGTTTAGGGCAGGGGGCGCTAGCTTTCTTT. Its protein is CASSLGQGALAFF.

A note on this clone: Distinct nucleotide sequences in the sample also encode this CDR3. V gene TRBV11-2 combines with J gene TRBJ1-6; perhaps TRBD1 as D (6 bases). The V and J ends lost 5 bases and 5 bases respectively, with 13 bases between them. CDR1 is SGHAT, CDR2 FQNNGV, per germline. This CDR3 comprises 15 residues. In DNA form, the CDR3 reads TGTGCCAGCAGCGCAACAGGGTATAATAATTCACCCCTCCACTTT. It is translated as CASSATGYNNSPLHF.

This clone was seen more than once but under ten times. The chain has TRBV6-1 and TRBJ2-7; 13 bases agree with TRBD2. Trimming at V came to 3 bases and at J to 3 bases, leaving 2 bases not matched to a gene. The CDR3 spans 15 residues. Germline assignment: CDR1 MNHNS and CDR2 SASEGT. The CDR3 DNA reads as TGTGCCAGCAGTGACGGGACTAGCGGGGACTACGAGCAGTACTTC. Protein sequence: CASSDGTSGDYEQYF.

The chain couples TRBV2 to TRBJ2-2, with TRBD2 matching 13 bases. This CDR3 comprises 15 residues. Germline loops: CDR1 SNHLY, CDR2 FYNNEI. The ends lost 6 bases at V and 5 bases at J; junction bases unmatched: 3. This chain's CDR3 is CASSVLAGGTGELFF. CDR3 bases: TGTGCCAGCAGCGTACTAGCGGGGGGGACCGGGGAGCTGTTTTTT.

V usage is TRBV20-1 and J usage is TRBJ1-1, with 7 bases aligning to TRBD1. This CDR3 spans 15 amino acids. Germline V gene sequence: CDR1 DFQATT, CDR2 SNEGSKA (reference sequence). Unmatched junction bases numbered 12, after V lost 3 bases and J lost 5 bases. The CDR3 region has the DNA TGCAGTGCTAGTGCCCCCGGACAGGTAAGGACTGAAGCTTTCTTT. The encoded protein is CSASAPGQVRTEAFF.

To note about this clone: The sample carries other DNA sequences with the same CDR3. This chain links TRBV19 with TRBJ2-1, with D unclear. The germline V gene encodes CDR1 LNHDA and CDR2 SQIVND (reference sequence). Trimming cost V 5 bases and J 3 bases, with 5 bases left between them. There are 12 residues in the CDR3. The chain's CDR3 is CASSRGYNEQFF. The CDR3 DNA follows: TGTGCCAGTAGTCGAGGCTACAATGAGCAGTTCTTC.

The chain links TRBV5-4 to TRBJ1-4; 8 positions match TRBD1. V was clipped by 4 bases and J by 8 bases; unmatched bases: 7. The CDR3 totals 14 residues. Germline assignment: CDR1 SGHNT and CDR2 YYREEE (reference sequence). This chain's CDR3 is CASSRQGLEEKLFF. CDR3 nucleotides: TGTGCCAGCAGCCGACAGGGGTTAGAGGAAAAACTGTTTTTT.

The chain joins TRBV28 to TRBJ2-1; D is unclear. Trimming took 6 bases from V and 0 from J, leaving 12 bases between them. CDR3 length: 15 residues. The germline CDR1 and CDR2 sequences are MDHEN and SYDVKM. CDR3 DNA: TGTGCCAGCAGCTCCCGGTGGAGCTCCTACAATGAGCAGTTCTTC. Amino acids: CASSSRWSSYNEQFF.

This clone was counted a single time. CDR3 bases: TGTGCCAGCAGTGACCTCCCGGGTTCTAGCACAGATACGCAGTATTTT. This encodes CASSDLPGSSTDTQYF. The rearrangement links TRBV6-4 to TRBJ2-3; no reliable D call. The CDR3 totals 16 residues. Germline V gives CDR1 MRHNA, CDR2 SNTAGT. V was cut by 2 bases and J by 0 bases, with 12 bases left in between.

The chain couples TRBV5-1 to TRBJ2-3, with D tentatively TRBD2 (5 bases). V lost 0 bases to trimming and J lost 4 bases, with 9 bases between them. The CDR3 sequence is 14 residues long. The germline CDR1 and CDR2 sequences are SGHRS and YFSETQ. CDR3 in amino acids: CASSLVGGADTQYF. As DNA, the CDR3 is TGCGCCAGCAGCTTGGTCGGAGGCGCAGATACGCAGTATTTT.